These T cell receptor beta chains were read from a single sample in a study of blood T cells in healthy people across ages. TCRdb fed the 5' RACE reads into MiXCR, producing one record per CDR3 protein. This table has more than 1.4 million distinct CDR3 sequences, approximately 40% appearing once. The material sequenced was blood. Receptors were obtained from a woman between 18 and 30 years old in good health. Both conserved end residues are part of each CDR3. A D gene is named only where the DNA matches it firmly. Part of the rows lack a size; the others show once, few, many or a class for expanded clones.

J gene,V gene,CDR3 length,D gene,clone size,CDR3 protein,CDR3 DNA
TRBJ2-5,TRBV12-3/TRBV12-4,16,TRBD2,.,CASSRAGTSGRETQYF,TGTGCCAGCAGCCGAGCCGGGACTAGCGGGAGGGAGACCCAGTACTTC
TRBJ2-5,TRBV12-3/TRBV12-4,16,.,few,CASSANPDTVLETQYF,TGTGCCAGCAGTGCCAACCCCGACACTGTTTTAGAGACCCAGTACTTC
TRBJ2-3,TRBV20-1,16,TRBD2,.,CSARDNWSGSLDTQYF,TGCAGTGCTAGAGATAATTGGAGCGGGAGTCTGGATACGCAGTATTTT
TRBJ2-3,TRBV9,15,.,.,CASSQWTATTDTQYF,TGTGCCAGCAGCCAATGGACAGCTACCACAGATACGCAGTATTTT
TRBJ2-4,TRBV5-1,15,TRBD2,.,CASSRWLAGYNEQYF,TGCGCCAGCAGCCGGTGGCTAGCGGGGTACAATGAGCAGTACTTC
TRBJ1-6,TRBV5-1,14,TRBD1,.,CASSLEGANSPLHF,TGCGCCAGCAGCTTGGAGGGGGCGAATTCACCCCTCCACTTT
TRBJ2-1,TRBV20-1,13,.,once,CSALKAGLNEQFF,TGCAGTGCTCTAAAGGCGGGGCTCAATGAGCAGTTCTTC
TRBJ1-2,TRBV29-1,13,.,.,CSVEDLRPDGYTF,TGCAGCGTTGAAGATTTGCGGCCAGATGGCTACACCTTC
TRBJ2-3,TRBV7-7,13,.,.,CASSLVEVDTQYF,TGTGCCAGCAGCTTAGTAGAGGTGGATACGCAGTATTTT
TRBJ2-5,TRBV25-1,16,.,few,CASSEGSGPPKETQYF,TGTGCCAGCAGTGAGGGGTCAGGCCCTCCTAAAGAGACCCAGTACTTC
TRBJ2-3,TRBV11-1,16,TRBD2,.,CASSFLAGMGGNTQYF,TGTGCCAGCAGCTTCCTAGCGGGAATGGGAGGGAATACGCAGTATTTT
TRBJ1-2,TRBV29-1,14,.,few,CSVDGQGTTGGYTF,TGCAGCGTTGATGGACAAGGGACTACAGGAGGCTACACCTTC
TRBJ2-7,TRBV20-1,14,TRBD1,.,CSASWDREPYEQYF,TGCAGTGCTAGTTGGGACAGGGAACCCTACGAGCAGTACTTC
TRBJ2-5,TRBV7-9,20,TRBD1,.,CASSLFSGSGTANLQETQYF,TGTGCCAGCAGCTTATTTTCGGGAAGTGGGACAGCGAATTTACAAGAGACCCAGTACTTC
TRBJ2-7,TRBV15,16,.,.,CATSRAPGTTSYEQYF,TGTGCCACCAGCAGGGCCCCCGGGACGACTTCCTACGAGCAGTACTTC
TRBJ1-2,TRBV2,16,TRBD1,.,CASSDRTGGSLDDYTF,TGTGCCAGCAGTGACCGGACAGGGGGCTCCCTTGATGACTACACCTTC
TRBJ2-2,TRBV20-1,16,TRBD2,.,CSARPSGRVDTGELFF,TGCAGTGCTAGACCAAGCGGGAGGGTAGACACCGGGGAGCTGTTTTTT
TRBJ1-5,TRBV20-1,15,.,.,CSARDQQLNNQPQHF,TGCAGTGCTAGAGATCAACAGCTCAACAATCAGCCCCAGCATTTT
TRBJ1-2,TRBV20-1,12,.,.,CSASMGSYGYTF,TGCAGTGCCTCGATGGGGTCCTATGGCTACACCTTC
TRBJ2-6,TRBV30,14,.,.,CAWSARSGANVLTF,TGTGCCTGGAGCGCTCGGTCTGGGGCCAACGTCCTGACTTTC
TRBJ1-1,TRBV5-1,17,TRBD1,once,CASSLRGGGGLGSEAFF,TGCGCCAGCAGCTTAAGGGGCGGAGGGGGCCTAGGGAGTGAAGCTTTCTTT
TRBJ2-1,TRBV5-1,17,TRBD2,.,CASSFPTSGGTGGEQFF,TGCGCCAGCAGTTTCCCGACTAGCGGGGGGACGGGGGGAGAGCAGTTCTTC
TRBJ2-7,TRBV7-2,16,.,.,CASSTQGPPSSYEQYF,TGTGCCAGCAGTACACAGGGACCTCCAAGCTCCTACGAGCAGTACTTC
TRBJ2-7,TRBV25-1,16,TRBD1,.,CASSALGTGEIYEQYF,TGTGCCAGCAGTGCGCTTGGGACAGGGGAAATCTACGAGCAGTACTTC
TRBJ2-1,TRBV6-6,15,TRBD1,few,CASSLAGGFRNEQFF,TGTGCCAGCAGTCTCGCAGGGGGCTTTAGGAATGAGCAGTTCTTC
TRBJ2-7,TRBV7-8,14,.,few,CASSLGVLGGEQYF,TGTGCCAGCAGCTTAGGGGTCTTAGGGGGGGAGCAGTACTTC
TRBJ2-1,TRBV13,18,TRBD2,.,CANSLQSTGTSEWDEQFF,TGTGCCAACAGCTTACAATCTACCGGGACTAGCGAATGGGATGAGCAGTTCTTC
TRBJ2-3,TRBV7-3,15,TRBD2,.,CASRIAGGPTDTQYF,TGTGCCAGCAGAATAGCGGGGGGGCCAACAGATACGCAGTATTTT